These 31 T cell receptor beta chains were sequenced from one sample in a study of shared clonotypes between healthy human individuals. The assay was immunoSEQ multiplex PCR, and TCRdb's table has in-frame clones only and misses some. The sample contains approximately 2,300,000 clones, around 90% of which appear only once. Sequencing input: naive CD4+ T cells from PBMCs. Subset reported: CD45RA+ positively selected. Receptor source: a man aged 18-30 years in good health. Some clones in this sample may be carry-over from other donors' samples.

This sequence joins TRBV5-6 and TRBJ1-1; 7 bases agree with TRBD1. Trimming removed 0 bases from V and 10 bases from J; junction bases left unmatched: 12. This CDR3 spans 15 amino acids. Germline V gene data show CDR1 as SGHDT and CDR2 as YYEEEE. The CDR3 DNA reads TGTGCCAGCAGCTTGGTTGGTGCAGGGGGAAAGGGAGCTTTCTTT. Translation: CASSLVGAGGKGAFF.

The CDR3 DNA reads as TGTGCCAGCACGCCCACCGGCGGGAGGGATGCCTACGAGCAGTACTTC. Encoded protein: CASTPTGGRDAYEQYF. V usage is TRBV25-1 and J usage is TRBJ2-7, with 9 nucleotides matching TRBD2. J lost 2 bases, V lost 7 bases, and 12 bases had no gene match. This CDR3 is built from 16 residues. The germline V gene encodes CDR1 MGHDK and CDR2 SYGVNS.

V usage is TRBV4-1 and J usage is TRBJ1-2; tentatively, D is TRBD1 (5 bases). Trimming took 1 base from V and 8 from J, leaving 14 bases between them. The CDR3 consists of 14 residues. CDR1 is MGHRA, CDR2 YSYEKL, per germline. CDR3 protein: CASSQGARGWGYTF. The CDR3 DNA is TGCGCCAGCAGCCAAGGCGCGAGGGGCTGGGGCTACACCTTC.

The chain joins TRBV30 to TRBJ2-7; D might be TRBD2 (6 bases). With 1 base removed from V and 6 bases from J, the gap between germline ends came to 16 bases. This CDR3 region has 14 residues. Germline V gene data show CDR1 as GTSNPN and CDR2 as SVGIG (reference sequence). The CDR3 is CAWSDETSTSEQYF. The DNA of the CDR3 is TGTGCCTGGAGTGATGAGACGTCGACTAGCGAGCAGTACTTC.

V gene TRBV18 combines with J gene TRBJ2-3, with no clear D. This CDR3 is built from 13 residues. V was clipped by 6 bases and J by 0 bases, with 7 bases between them. Looked up from germline, CDR1 is KGHSH and CDR2 is LQKENI. The CDR3 sequence is CASSHPSTDTQYF. The CDR3, as DNA: TGTGCCAGCTCGCACCCGAGCACAGATACGCAGTATTTT.

The chain joins TRBV7-8 to TRBJ1-2; the D gene is possibly TRBD1 (5 bases). V was cut by 1 base and J by 4 bases, with 16 bases left in between. CDR3 length: 16 amino acids. Germline loops: CDR1 SGHVS, CDR2 FQNEAQ. Here the CDR3 reads CASSLEFGIGAYGYTF. CDR3 bases: TGTGCCAGCAGCTTAGAATTTGGGATTGGGGCCTATGGCTACACCTTC.

A remark on this clone: This same CDR3 is encoded by further DNA sequences in the sample. The CDR3 protein is CSVEGRNTIYF. Here the CDR3 DNA reads TGCAGCGTTGAGGGCAGAAACACCATATATTTT. The gene calls are TRBV29-1 and TRBJ1-3; no clear D gene. V was trimmed by 3 bases and J by 5 bases, leaving 5 bases between them. From germline, CDR1 is SQVTM and CDR2 ANQGSEA. CDR3 size: 11 residues.

The chain recombines TRBV19 with TRBJ1-4; D gene ambiguous. This CDR3 has 15 amino acids. Looked up from germline, CDR1 is LNHDA and CDR2 is SQIVND (reference sequence). Trimming removed 6 bases at V and 7 bases at J, with 18 bases between. CDR3 nucleotides: TGTGCCAGTAGACCTCGGACTATCTCCCCTGAAAAACTGTTTTTT. As protein: CASRPRTISPEKLFF.

Note on this clone: The same CDR3 also results from other DNA sequences found in this sample. The chain links TRBV28 to TRBJ2-5; D is tentatively TRBD1 or TRBD2 (6 bases each). Per germline, CDR1 MDHEN and CDR2 SYDVKM. The CDR3 is 14 amino acids. V was pared by 6 bases and J by 2 bases, with 13 bases between. The DNA of the CDR3 is TGTGCCAGCAGGCCCGGGGGCGCGCAAGAGACCCAGTACTTC. This sequence encodes CASRPGGAQETQYF. Based on the CDR3 plus reference TRBV28 and TRBJ2-5, the full variable domain is DVKVTQSSRYLVKRTGEKVFLECVQDMDHENMFWYRQDPGLGLRLIYFSYDVKMKEKGDIPEGYSVSREKKERFSLILESASTNQTSMYLCASRPGGAQETQYFGPGTRLLVL.

This sequence joins TRBV14 and TRBJ1-5, with TRBD1 as a possible D gene (5 bases). The CDR3 loop spans 16 amino acids. Trimming took off 1 base at V and 2 bases at J, with 12 bases between the two ends. Germline V gene data show CDR1 as SGHDN and CDR2 as FVKESK. The CDR3 here is CASSQVAGAGNQPQHF. The DNA of the CDR3 is TGTGCCAGCAGCCAAGTGGCTGGGGCTGGCAATCAGCCCCAGCATTTT.

The chain joins TRBV18 to TRBJ1-4, with 9 bases aligning to TRBD1. V was clipped by 4 bases and J by 4 bases; unmatched bases: 7. The CDR3 extends over 16 amino acids. Germline CDR1 is KGHSH and CDR2 is LQKENI. CDR3 in amino acids: CASSLTQGQGNEKLFF. The CDR3 DNA is TGTGCCAGCTCACTCACCCAGGGACAGGGTAATGAAAAACTGTTTTTT.

V gene TRBV18 combines with J gene TRBJ2-7; TRBD2 matches 9 bases. The CDR3 is 15 residues long. The V and J ends lost 2 bases and 5 bases, in that order; junction bases with no gene match: 7. Per the germline V gene, CDR1 is KGHSH and CDR2 is LQKENI. The CDR3, as DNA: TGTGCCAGCTCACCAGGGGTAGCGGGAGCAGACGAGCAGTACTTC. Amino acid sequence: CASSPGVAGADEQYF.

V is TRBV10-3 and J is TRBJ2-5, with D tentatively TRBD1 or TRBD2 (5 bases each). Germline V lookup: CDR1 ENHRY, CDR2 SYGVKD. The CDR3 sequence is 13 residues long. V lost 3 bases, J lost 5 bases, and 10 bases lay in between. DNA for the CDR3: TGTGCCATCAGTGAAAGCAGGGAGGAGACCCAGTACTTC. Its protein is CAISESREETQYF.

V gene TRBV18 combines with J gene TRBJ1-5; D gene unclear. Trimming cost V 2 bases and J 3 bases, with 11 bases left between them. The CDR3 spans 15 residues. Germline V CDR1 and CDR2: KGHSH, LQKENI. CDR3 region: CASSPGRIPNQPQHF. The CDR3 DNA reads TGTGCCAGCTCACCAGGCCGGATACCCAATCAGCCCCAGCATTTT.

V usage is TRBV28 and J usage is TRBJ2-5; 9 bases agree with TRBD2. The ends lost 1 base at V and 5 bases at J; junction bases unmatched: 11. CDR1 is MDHEN and CDR2 is SYDVKM in the germline V gene. CDR3 length equals 17 residues. The chain's CDR3 is CASSLSISAGGGETQYF. CDR3 DNA: TGTGCCAGCAGTTTATCTATCTCGGCGGGAGGGGGGGAGACCCAGTACTTC.

V is TRBV5-8 and J is TRBJ1-2, with TRBD1 as a possible D gene (5 bases). Germline CDR1 is SGHTS and CDR2 is YDEGEE. V lost 5 bases and J lost 4, with 9 bases in between. The CDR3 sequence is 12 residues long. CDR3 nucleotide sequence: TGTGCCAGCAGTCGGGACCTCTATGGCTACACCTTC. This sequence encodes CASSRDLYGYTF.

The chain is built from TRBV28 and TRBJ2-2, with 10 bases that match TRBD2. CDR3 length: 14 residues. J gave up 4 bases and V 7 bases, and 3 bases lay outside the gene matches. CDR1 is MDHEN and CDR2 is SYDVKM in the germline V gene. The CDR3 is CASKAGGPTGELFF. The CDR3 nucleotides are TGTGCCAGCAAAGCGGGAGGGCCCACCGGGGAGCTGTTTTTT.

The chain recombines TRBV19 with TRBJ2-7; TRBD1 is a possible D gene (6 bases). Germline lookup yields CDR1 LNHDA and CDR2 SQIVND (reference sequence). The CDR3 covers 13 residues. Deletions cut 6 bases from V and 3 bases from J, with 12 bases between. The CDR3 here is CASSAGTSYEQYF. CDR3 nucleotides: TGTGCCAGTAGCGCCGGGACAAGCTACGAGCAGTACTTC. Using reference TRBV19 and TRBJ2-7 for the parts outside the CDR3, the full variable domain is DGGITQSPKYLFRKEGQNVTLSCEQNLNHDAMYWYRQDPGQGLRLIYYSQIVNDFQKGDIAEGYSVSREKKESFPLTVTSAQKNPTAFYLCASSAGTSYEQYFGPGTRLTVT.

This rearrangement joins TRBV7-2 to TRBJ2-5; no reliable D call. Between the trimmed V and J ends, which lost 2 bases and 2 bases, there was a span of 6 bases. CDR1 and CDR2 from the germline V gene are SGHTA and FQGNSA. CDR3 length: 13 amino acids. Written as DNA, the CDR3 is TGTGCCAGCAGCTTAACTCTACAAGAGACCCAGTACTTC. This sequence encodes CASSLTLQETQYF.

The J gene is TRBJ2-1, the V gene TRBV9, with D perhaps assigned TRBD1 or TRBD2 (5 bases each). The V and J ends lost 0 bases and 4 bases respectively, with 11 bases between them. The V gene's germline CDR1 is SGDLS and CDR2 YYNGEE. There are 15 residues in the CDR3. CDR3 region: CASSVAGSEYNEQFF. CDR3 DNA sequence: TGTGCCAGCAGCGTAGCAGGGAGTGAATACAATGAGCAGTTCTTC. Combining the CDR3 with reference TRBV9 and TRBJ2-1 gives the whole variable domain DSGVTQTPKHLITATGQRVTLRCSPRSGDLSVYWYQQSLDQGLQFLIQYYNGEERAKGNILERFSAQQFPDLHSELNLSSLELGDSALYFCASSVAGSEYNEQFFGPGTRLTVL.

The rearrangement uses TRBV2 and TRBJ2-5; the D gene is possibly TRBD2 (6 bases). Germline CDR1 is SNHLY and CDR2 is FYNNEI. V was trimmed by 3 bases and J by 3 bases, leaving 11 bases between them. The CDR3 is 14 residues long. The CDR3 region is CASSEWGVEETQYF. For the CDR3, the DNA is TGTGCCAGCAGTGAGTGGGGGGTCGAAGAGACCCAGTACTTC.

The rearrangement joins TRBV12-5 to TRBJ2-1; 7 nucleotides align to TRBD2. CDR3 length: 16 residues. Trimming removed 0 bases from V and 7 bases from J; junction bases left unmatched: 9. Germline V gene lookup returns CDR1 LGHNT and CDR2 FRNRAP. DNA of the CDR3: TGTGCTAGTGGTTTGGTACTGGCTAGCGGCACGAATGAGCAGTTCTTC. It is translated as CASGLVLASGTNEQFF.

This clone occurred once. The V gene is TRBV5-1, the J gene TRBJ2-1, with 7 bases that match TRBD2. The V segment lost 4 bases and the J segment 5 bases; nucleotides outside the gene matches: 6. The CDR3 consists of 14 residues. In germline, CDR1 is SGHRS, CDR2 YFSETQ. The CDR3 protein is CASSIGGFDNEQFF. The CDR3 coding sequence is TGCGCCAGCAGCATCGGGGGGTTTGACAATGAGCAGTTCTTC. The whole variable domain, filled in from reference TRBV5-1 and TRBJ2-1, reads KAGVTQTPRYLIKTRGQQVTLSCSPISGHRSVSWYQQTPGQGLQFLFEYFSETQRNKGNFPGRFSGRQFSNSRSEMNVSTLELGDSALYLCASSIGGFDNEQFFGPGTRLTVL.

Only one count was recorded for this clone. At the DNA level, this CDR3 is encoded by other sequences in the same sample as well. The chain employs TRBV5-1 and TRBJ2-3, with unresolved D. Trimming removed 0 bases at V and 1 base at J, with 9 bases between. In germline, CDR1 is SGHRS, CDR2 YFSETQ. This CDR3 has 15 amino acids. The CDR3 coding sequence is TGCGCCAGCAGCTTGGCCGCAGAAGGCACAGATACGCAGTATTTT. This gives the protein CASSLAAEGTDTQYF.

The chain joins TRBV6-5 to TRBJ2-2; D may be TRBD1 (5 bases). Germline values: CDR1 MNHEY, CDR2 SVGAGI. CDR3 length equals 15 residues. Trimming pared 2 bases from V and 1 base from J, leaving 8 bases between. CDR3: CASSYTGRNTGELFF. CDR3 DNA sequence: TGTGCCAGCAGTTACACAGGACGGAACACCGGGGAGCTGTTTTTT.

The chain employs TRBV18 and TRBJ2-7; TRBD1 or TRBD2 may be the D gene (5 bases each). The CDR3 loop spans 14 amino acids. Deletions cut 4 bases from V and 3 bases from J, with 13 bases between. Germline V CDR1 and CDR2: KGHSH, LQKENI. The CDR3: CASSRAGTLYEQYF. CDR3 in DNA: TGTGCCAGCTCACGGGCCGGGACCCTCTACGAGCAGTACTTC.

The V and J genes are TRBV5-4 and TRBJ1-1; 9 nucleotides match TRBD1. V trimming: 0 bases; J trimming: 3 bases; junction bases outside the gene matches: 6. CDR1 SGHNT and CDR2 YYREEE come from the germline V gene (reference sequence). The CDR3 has 16 residues. The CDR3 here is CASSLGAWDRDTEAFF. The CDR3 DNA reads TGTGCCAGCAGCTTGGGCGCTTGGGACAGGGACACTGAAGCTTTCTTT.

V gene TRBV10-3 combines with J gene TRBJ2-7, with TRBD2 matching 11 bases. Germline CDR1 is ENHRY and CDR2 is SYGVKD. With V trimmed by 0 bases and J by 2 bases, 3 bases remained unmatched. This CDR3 spans 16 amino acids. In nucleotides, the CDR3 is TGTGCCATCAGTGAGTCTCTAGCGGGAGGTCCCTACGAGCAGTACTTC. Its translation is CAISESLAGGPYEQYF.

This chain connects TRBV7-9 to TRBJ2-5; possibly TRBD2 for D (6 bases). V was trimmed by 5 bases and J by 5 bases, leaving 15 bases between them. Looked up from germline, CDR1 is SEHNR and CDR2 is FQNEAQ (reference sequence). The CDR3 totals 14 residues. The CDR3 protein is CASSPDGGSETQYF. The CDR3 DNA reads as TGTGCCAGCAGCCCCGACGGAGGGTCGGAGACCCAGTACTTC.

J is TRBJ2-7 and V is TRBV27, with 7 bases that match TRBD1. Germline lookup yields CDR1 MNHEY and CDR2 SMNVEV (reference sequence). V shed 2 bases, J shed 3 bases, and the junction held 4 bases outside the gene matches. The CDR3 has 14 amino acids. The CDR3 coding sequence is TGTGCCAGCAGTTTAAGACAGGGACGCTACGAGCAGTACTTC. Translation: CASSLRQGRYEQYF.

This clone has more than one count but fewer than ten. This sequence joins TRBV19 and TRBJ1-1, with D hard to call. The CDR3 runs to 14 residues. Germline-derived CDR1 and CDR2 are LNHDA and SQIVND (reference sequence). With 6 bases removed from V and 10 bases from J, the gap between germline ends came to 21 bases. The CDR3 protein is CASRHQQHAVIAFF. DNA for the CDR3: TGTGCCAGTAGACACCAACAACACGCTGTTATAGCTTTCTTT.